This T cell receptor (beta chain) derives from a study of shared clonotypes between healthy human individuals. Study results and caveats: The donor pool, a small one, limited the genetic and exposure-history diversity represented.

Clones were sequenced by immunoSEQ multiplex PCR, and TCRdb holds only the in-frame ones, with some missing. The table shows some 600,000 clones, with 95% to 96% occurring only once. Comment on this clone: Its antigen is undetermined.

CDR1 MNHEY and CDR2 SMNVEV come from the germline V gene (reference sequence). V lost 3 bases, J lost 4 bases, and 3 bases stayed unmatched. CDR3 length equals 14 residues. In the naive CD8 group, cells lacked CD45RO and were positively selected for CCR7, so terminally differentiated effector memory CD45RA+ cells were left out. The chain links TRBV27 to TRBJ1-1, with 9 bases aligning to TRBD1. The sequenced sample was naive CD8+ T cells sorted from blood. The sequence came from a woman under 40 in good health. CDR3: CASSFDRGGTEAFF. CDR3 nucleotides: TGTGCCAGCAGTTTTGACAGGGGGGGCACTGAAGCTTTCTTT.